These T cell receptor beta chains were read from a single sample in a study of T-cell reconstitution after alpha-beta-depleted transplantation in children. TCRdb fed the PCR reads into MiXCR, producing one record per CDR3 protein. Of more than 550,000 distinct CDR3 sequences listed, 10% to 13% were seen once; the top ten hold about 4.3%. The specimen was PBMCs from the stem cell graft donor, collected from the stem cell graft. The origin of the receptors is a human donor who donated a stem cell graft to a child with acute myeloid leukemia. Each CDR3 is given with its conserved first and last residue. The order of the fields is V gene, J gene, CDR3 protein.

>TRBV29-1|TRBJ2-7
CSVTGRPYEQYF
>TRBV20-1|TRBJ1-5
CSARDLVDQPQHF
>TRBV7-9|TRBJ2-5
CASSLVSSGNQETQYF
>TRBV6-1|TRBJ2-7
CASSFKTSGIYEQYF
>TRBV7-2|TRBJ2-1
CASSSGAGRVHNEQFF
>TRBV29-1|TRBJ2-3
CSVEGSTSRGTDTQYF
>TRBV4-3|TRBJ2-7
CASSPVNSYSYEQYF
>TRBV20-1|TRBJ2-1
CSATLAGNEQFF
>TRBV20-1|TRBJ2-1
CSATRSLDYNEQFF
>TRBV5-5|TRBJ2-1
CASGRLRPGVDEQFF
>TRBV6-2/TRBV6-3|TRBJ2-3
CASSPREVGADTQYF
>TRBV29-1|TRBJ1-2
CSVEENRAYGYTF
>TRBV30|TRBJ1-1
CALIGTDTEAFF
>TRBV20-1|TRBJ2-3
CSATGFLRGTDTQYF
>TRBV20-1|TRBJ1-5
CSASSGTGFNQPQHF
>TRBV5-1|TRBJ2-7
CASSPGLWNSYEQYF
>TRBV20-1|TRBJ1-2
CSAKGDRGKYGYTF
>TRBV15|TRBJ2-3
CATSREAGAGATDTQYF
>TRBV29-1|TRBJ2-7
CSVAGSAGASDEQYF
>TRBV5-1|TRBJ2-1
CASSQTLASRDEQFF
>TRBV27|TRBJ2-7
CASSAVQEHYEQYF
>TRBV18|TRBJ2-1
CASSQKHGTTYNEQFF
>TRBV3-1|TRBJ2-1
CASSQVVLAGTSLNEQFF
>TRBV6-2/TRBV6-3|TRBJ2-2
CASSPTWGELFF
>TRBV20-1|TRBJ1-1
CSARDVRGNTEAFF
>TRBV18|TRBJ2-1
CASSPGAGGRNEQFF
>TRBV5-1|TRBJ2-1
CASSQRLAGDLEQFF
>TRBV12-3/TRBV12-4|TRBJ2-3
CASSLARPTDTQYF